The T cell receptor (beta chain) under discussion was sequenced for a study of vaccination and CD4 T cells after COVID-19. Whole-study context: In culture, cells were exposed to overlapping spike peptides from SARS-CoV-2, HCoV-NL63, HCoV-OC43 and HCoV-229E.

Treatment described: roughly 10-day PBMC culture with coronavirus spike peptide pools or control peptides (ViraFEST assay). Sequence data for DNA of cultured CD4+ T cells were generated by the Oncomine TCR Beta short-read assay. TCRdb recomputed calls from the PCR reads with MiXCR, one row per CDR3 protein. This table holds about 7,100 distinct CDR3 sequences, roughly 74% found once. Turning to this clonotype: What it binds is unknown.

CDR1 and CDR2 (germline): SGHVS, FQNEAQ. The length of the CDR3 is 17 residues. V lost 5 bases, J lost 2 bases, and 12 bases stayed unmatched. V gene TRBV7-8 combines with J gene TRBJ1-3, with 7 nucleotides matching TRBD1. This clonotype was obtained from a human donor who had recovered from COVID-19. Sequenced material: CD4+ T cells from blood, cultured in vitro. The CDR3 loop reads CASSSLQGVITGNTIYF. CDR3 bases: TGTGCCAGCAGCAGCCTTCAGGGGGTTATCACTGGAAACACCATATATTTT. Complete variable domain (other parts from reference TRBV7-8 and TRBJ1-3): GAGVSQSPRYKVAKRGQDVALRCDPISGHVSLFWYQQALGQGPEFLTYFQNEAQLDKSGLPSDRFFAERPEGSVSTLKIQRTQQEDSAVYLCASSSLQGVITGNTIYFGEGSWLTVV.